This T cell receptor beta chain emerged from a study of T cell repertoires in cytomegalovirus infection. Turning to the study itself: HLA-B-restricted CMV epitopes that are well studied, plus recently identified HLA-C-restricted ones, were used by the study. Both a matching HLA type and CMV infection were indicated by public TCR beta signatures.

TCRdb fed the reads into MiXCR, producing one record per CDR3 protein. The sample lists fewer than 1,000,000 distinct CDR3 sequences, around a third seen once, with around 15% in the top ten. Germline V lookup: CDR1 SGHRS, CDR2 YFSETQ. This CDR3 has 13 residues. V lost 4 bases and J lost 6; bases outside the gene matches: 4. General study findings and limits: What dominated the ex vivo response were HLA-C-restricted CMV-specific TCR beta clonotypes. Totalled public TCR beta family frequency picked out people who carried CMV plus the relevant HLA.

Comment on this clonotype: Its specificity is unknown.

This chain connects TRBV5-1 to TRBJ2-7, with 10 bases matching TRBD1. Sample: cultured CD8+ T cells from PBMCs, taken from culture after CMV antigen stimulation. This TCR derives from a human donor in good health (CMV status not recorded). Some clones in this sample may be carry-over from other donors' samples. The CDR3 sequence is CASSLGQGFEQYV. The CDR3 nucleotides are TGCGCCAGCAGCCTGGGACAGGGGTTCGAGCAGTACGTC.